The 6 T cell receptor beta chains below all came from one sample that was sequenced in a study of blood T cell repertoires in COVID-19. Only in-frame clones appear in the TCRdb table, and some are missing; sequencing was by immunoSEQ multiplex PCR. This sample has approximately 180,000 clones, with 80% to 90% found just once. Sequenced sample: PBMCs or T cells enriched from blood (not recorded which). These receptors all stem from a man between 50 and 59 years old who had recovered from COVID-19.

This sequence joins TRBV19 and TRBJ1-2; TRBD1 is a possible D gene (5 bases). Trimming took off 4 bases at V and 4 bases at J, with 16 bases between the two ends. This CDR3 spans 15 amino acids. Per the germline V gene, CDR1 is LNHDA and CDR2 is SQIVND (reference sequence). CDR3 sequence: CASSTAAGWGYGYTF. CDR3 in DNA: TGTGCCAGTAGTACGGCGGCAGGGTGGGGCTATGGCTACACCTTC.

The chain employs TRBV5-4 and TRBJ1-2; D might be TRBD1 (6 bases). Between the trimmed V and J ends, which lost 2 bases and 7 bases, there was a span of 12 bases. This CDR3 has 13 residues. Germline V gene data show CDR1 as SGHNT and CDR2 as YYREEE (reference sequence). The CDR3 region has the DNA TGTGCCAGCAGCTTCGTACAGGGTTTTGGCTACACCTTC. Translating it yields CASSFVQGFGYTF.

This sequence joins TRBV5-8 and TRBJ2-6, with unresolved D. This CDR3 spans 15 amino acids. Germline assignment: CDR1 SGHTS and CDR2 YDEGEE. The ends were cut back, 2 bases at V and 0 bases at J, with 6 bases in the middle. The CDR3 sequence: CASSLRFSGANVLTF. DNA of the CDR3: TGTGCCAGCAGCTTACGGTTCTCTGGGGCCAACGTCCTGACTTTC.

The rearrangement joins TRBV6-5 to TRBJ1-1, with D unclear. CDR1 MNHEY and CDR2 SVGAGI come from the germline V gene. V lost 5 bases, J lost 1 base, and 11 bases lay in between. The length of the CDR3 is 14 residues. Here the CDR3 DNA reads TGTGCCAGCAGTAACTTCGAGGGGAACACTGAAGCTTTCTTT. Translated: CASSNFEGNTEAFF.

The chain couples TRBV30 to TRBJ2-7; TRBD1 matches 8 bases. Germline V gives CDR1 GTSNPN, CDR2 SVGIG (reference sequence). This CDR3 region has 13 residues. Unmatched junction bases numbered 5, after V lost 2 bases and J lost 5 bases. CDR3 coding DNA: TGTGCCTGGAGTCCCGGACAGGGCCACGAGCAGTACTTC. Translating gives CAWSPGQGHEQYF.

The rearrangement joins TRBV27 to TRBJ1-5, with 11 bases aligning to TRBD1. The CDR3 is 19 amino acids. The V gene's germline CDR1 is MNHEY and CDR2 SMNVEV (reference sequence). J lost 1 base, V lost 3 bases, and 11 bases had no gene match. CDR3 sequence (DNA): TGTGCCAGCAGTTTCCGTTGGACAGGGGGCGGCCAAAGCAATCAGCCCCAGCATTTT. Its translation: CASSFRWTGGGQSNQPQHF.